The 19 T cell receptor beta chains presented below share a single source sample, sequenced in a study of control samples from healthy donors and cancer patients. Sequenced by immunoSEQ multiplex PCR; TCRdb stores in-frame clones only, minus some. Of about 120,000 clones listed, 70% to 90% are singletons. Sequenced input: blood. The receptors were gathered from a middle-aged man in good health.

This clone was found a few times. The rearrangement links TRBV2 to TRBJ1-1; possible D gene TRBD1, 6 bases. Trimming took 8 bases from V and 2 from J, leaving 15 bases between them. This CDR3 is 14 amino acids long. Germline CDR1 is SNHLY and CDR2 is FYNNEI. This CDR3 is CASVGQVFNTEAFF. The CDR3 DNA is TGTGCCAGCGTGGGACAAGTATTTAACACTGAAGCTTTCTTT.

The chain uses TRBV7-2 and TRBJ1-6, with D perhaps matching TRBD1 (6 bases). This CDR3 has 11 amino acids. From germline, CDR1 is SGHTA and CDR2 FQGNSA. V gave up 1 base and J gave up 17 bases, with 9 bases separating them. The CDR3 nucleotides are TGTGCCAGCAGCTTAGGACAGGCCTTCCACTTT. Protein: CASSLGQAFHF.

CDR3 residues: CAWSPPAGNQPQHF. CDR3 DNA sequence: TGTGCCTGGAGTCCGCCGGCGGGCAATCAGCCCCAGCATTTT. J is TRBJ1-5 and V is TRBV30, with D hard to call. This CDR3 is built from 14 residues. The germline gives CDR1 GTSNPN, CDR2 SVGIG (reference sequence). V shed 2 bases and J shed 2 bases, with 10 bases lying between them. The full variable domain, its missing parts supplied by reference TRBV30 and TRBJ1-5, is SQTIHQWPATLVQPVGSPLSLECTVEGTSNPNLYWYRQAAGRGLQLLFYSVGIGQISSEVPQNLSASRPQDRQFILSSKKLLLSDSGFYLCAWSPPAGNQPQHFGDGTRLSIL.

The rearrangement uses TRBV5-1 and TRBJ2-5; perhaps D is TRBD1 or TRBD2 (6 bases each). CDR1 is SGHRS, CDR2 YFSETQ, per germline. The V and J ends lost 2 bases and 1 base respectively, with 12 bases between them. This CDR3 is built from 15 residues. The CDR3 DNA reads TGCGCCAGCAGCTTAAGGACAGCGGGCCAAGAGACCCAGTACTTC. It translates to CASSLRTAGQETQYF.

This clone is a singleton in its sample. CDR3 DNA sequence: TGTGCCTGGACCGTCCGGGGGACGTGGGACTACTCTGGGGCCAACGTCCTGACTTTC. Its translation: CAWTVRGTWDYSGANVLTF. The chain recombines TRBV30 with TRBJ2-6; TRBD2 agrees at 7 bases. Per the germline V gene, CDR1 is GTSNPN and CDR2 is SVGIG (reference sequence). Trimming cost V 4 bases and J 0 bases; bases outside gene matches: 15. The length of the CDR3 is 19 residues.

This chain uses TRBV19 with TRBJ1-6; 8 nucleotides align to TRBD1. The CDR3 has 16 residues. CDR1 is LNHDA, CDR2 SQIVND, per germline (reference sequence). V lost 0 bases and J lost 3; bases outside the gene matches: 1. The CDR3 sequence: CASSIEGQVYNSPLHF. In nucleotides, the CDR3 is TGTGCCAGTAGTATAGAGGGACAGGTCTATAATTCACCCCTCCACTTT.

V is TRBV5-5 and J is TRBJ1-3; the D is unclear. CDR3 size: 14 residues. CDR1 and CDR2 from the germline V gene are SGHKS and YYEKEE (reference sequence). Trimming stripped 1 base from V and 4 bases from J, with 9 bases between. Here the CDR3 reads CASSLLGIGNTIYF. CDR3 coding DNA: TGTGCCAGCAGCTTGTTAGGCATCGGAAACACCATATATTTT.

The V and J genes are TRBV5-1 and TRBJ2-1; D is unclear. Trimming took 6 bases from V and 1 from J, leaving 8 bases between them. CDR3 length equals 13 residues. CDR1 is SGHRS and CDR2 is YFSETQ in the germline V gene. CDR3 sequence: CASTLGSYNEQFF. The CDR3 DNA is TGCGCCAGCACCCTCGGGTCCTACAATGAGCAGTTCTTC.

The J gene is TRBJ1-6, the V gene TRBV6-5; D gene unclear. This CDR3 has 15 residues. CDR1 and CDR2 from the germline V gene are MNHEY and SVGAGI. V was cut by 3 bases and J by 3 bases, with 9 bases left in between. The CDR3 here is CASSYDSHYNSPLHF. The CDR3, as DNA: TGTGCCAGCAGTTATGACTCCCACTATAATTCACCCCTCCACTTT.

The chain joins TRBV30 to TRBJ2-7, with D tentatively TRBD2 (5 bases). This CDR3 contains 15 residues. Germline V gene sequence: CDR1 GTSNPN, CDR2 SVGIG (reference sequence). V lost 0 bases, J lost 0 bases, and 12 bases lay in between. CDR3 residues: CAWSVTGETSYEQYF. The CDR3 DNA reads TGTGCCTGGAGTGTAACCGGGGAGACCTCCTACGAGCAGTACTTC.

This chain uses TRBV9 with TRBJ1-3; no firm D call. This CDR3 has 11 amino acids. The germline gives CDR1 SGDLS, CDR2 YYNGEE. V was shortened by 4 bases and J by 4 bases, with 3 bases between the two germline ends. CDR3 bases: TGTGCCAGCAGCCAGGGAAACACCATATATTTT. It specifies CASSQGNTIYF.

The chain combines TRBV5-1 with TRBJ1-1, with unresolved D. The CDR3 length is 13 residues. Germline assignment: CDR1 SGHRS and CDR2 YFSETQ. The germline V and J ends were trimmed by 6 bases and 0 bases, with 9 bases remaining between them. The CDR3 DNA sequence: TGCGCCAGCACGGCAAGTTTGAACACTGAAGCTTTCTTT. It codes for CASTASLNTEAFF.

The chain combines TRBV5-4 with TRBJ2-1; TRBD1 is a possible D gene (7 bases). The V end was cut by 3 bases, the J end by 3 bases, with 13 bases between. Germline V gene sequence: CDR1 SGHNT, CDR2 YYREEE (reference sequence). This CDR3 spans 15 amino acids. The CDR3 sequence: CASSSTGEDYNEQFF. Written as DNA, the CDR3 is TGTGCCAGCAGCTCCACAGGGGAGGACTACAATGAGCAGTTCTTC.

The rearrangement joins TRBV11-2 to TRBJ2-7; no clear D gene. Trimming cost V 1 base and J 4 bases, with 8 bases left between them. The CDR3 consists of 13 residues. The germline CDR1 and CDR2 sequences are SGHAT and FQNNGV. CDR3 in DNA: TGTGCCAGCAGCTTAGGGGGTGATTACGAGCAGTACTTC. It yields the protein CASSLGGDYEQYF.

The chain recombines TRBV25-1 with TRBJ1-1; 7 nucleotides agree with TRBD1. The length of the CDR3 is 15 residues. The ends lost 1 base at V and 4 bases at J; junction bases unmatched: 6. Germline CDR1 and CDR2: MGHDK and SYGVNS. CDR3: CASSEFVSGGTEAFF. CDR3 DNA sequence: TGTGCCAGCAGTGAATTTGTGTCAGGGGGCACTGAAGCTTTCTTT.

J is TRBJ2-7 and V is TRBV29-1; 10 bases are shared with TRBD1. Looked up from germline, CDR1 is SQVTM and CDR2 is ANQGSEA. The CDR3 spans 12 residues. Trimming cost V 7 bases and J 5 bases; bases outside gene matches: 5. The CDR3 spells CSAGQGGNEQYF. The CDR3 bases are TGCAGCGCCGGACAGGGGGGAAACGAGCAGTACTTC.

This rearrangement joins TRBV6-5 to TRBJ1-1; D ambiguous. The germline V and J ends were trimmed by 0 bases and 5 bases, with 13 bases remaining between them. Germline loops: CDR1 MNHEY, CDR2 SVGAGI. The CDR3 length is 15 residues. DNA of the CDR3: TGTGCCAGCAGTTACTCCCCATACGGGAGAACTGAAGCTTTCTTT. Protein sequence: CASSYSPYGRTEAFF.

The V and J genes are TRBV5-4 and TRBJ2-2; unclear D gene. Germline V gene data show CDR1 as SGHNT and CDR2 as YYREEE (reference sequence). Trimming took 0 bases from V and 4 from J, leaving 10 bases between them. The CDR3 is 15 residues long. The CDR3 DNA reads TGTGCCAGCAGCTTGGAGGGAATCGGCACCGGGGAGCTGTTTTTT. This encodes CASSLEGIGTGELFF. The entire variable domain, with the rest obtained from reference TRBV5-4 and TRBJ2-2, is as follows: ETGVTQSPTHLIKTRGQQVTLRCSSQSGHNTVSWYQQALGQGPQFIFQYYREEENGRGNFPPRFSGLQFPNYSSELNVNALELDDSALYLCASSLEGIGTGELFFGEGSRLTVL.

This rearrangement joins TRBV6-1 to TRBJ1-4, with unresolved D. The CDR3 is made up of 14 amino acids. V lost 1 base, J lost 3 bases, and 6 bases lay in between. From germline, CDR1 is MNHNS and CDR2 SASEGT. For the CDR3, the DNA is TGTGCCAGCAGTGAAGGGCGGGCTAATGAAAAACTGTTTTTT. Its protein product is CASSEGRANEKLFF.